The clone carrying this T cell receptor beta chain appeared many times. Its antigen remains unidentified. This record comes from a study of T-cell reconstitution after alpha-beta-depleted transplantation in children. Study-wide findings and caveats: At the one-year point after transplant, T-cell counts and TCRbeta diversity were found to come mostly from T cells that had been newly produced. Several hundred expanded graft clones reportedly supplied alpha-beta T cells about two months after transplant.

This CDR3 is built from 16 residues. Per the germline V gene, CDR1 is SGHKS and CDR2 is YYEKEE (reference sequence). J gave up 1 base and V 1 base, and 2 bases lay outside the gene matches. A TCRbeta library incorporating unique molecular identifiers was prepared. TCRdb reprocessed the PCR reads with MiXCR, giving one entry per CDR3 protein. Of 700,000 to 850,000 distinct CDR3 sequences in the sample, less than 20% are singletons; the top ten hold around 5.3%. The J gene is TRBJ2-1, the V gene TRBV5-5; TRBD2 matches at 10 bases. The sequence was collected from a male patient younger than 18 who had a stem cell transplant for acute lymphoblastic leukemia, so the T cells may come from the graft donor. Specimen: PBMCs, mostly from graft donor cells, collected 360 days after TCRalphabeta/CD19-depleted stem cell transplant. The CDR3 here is CASSLTSGISYNEQFF. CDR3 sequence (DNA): TGTGCCAGCAGCTTGACTAGCGGGATTTCCTACAATGAGCAGTTCTTC.